These 26 T cell receptor beta chains were all obtained from the same sample, sequenced in a study of T cells after yellow fever vaccination. TCRdb used MiXCR to reprocess the 5' RACE reads, holding one entry per CDR3 protein. The sample consists of about 340,000 distinct CDR3 sequences, approximately 4.2% of them appearing once. This sample comprised PBMCs, obtained 5 days after the yellow fever booster vaccination. The receptors come from a man between 18 and 29 years old who received the YFV17D yellow fever vaccine.

This clonotype was seen only a few times. The chain couples TRBV11-1 to TRBJ1-1, with TRBD1 identical over 10 bases. V dropped 6 bases and J dropped 5; count of bases not matched to a gene: 15. This CDR3 region has 17 residues. Germline CDR1 SGHAT, CDR2 FQDESV (reference sequence). CDR3 region: CASSFPRDRGSETEAFF. The CDR3 DNA is TGTGCCAGCAGTTTTCCTCGGGACAGGGGTTCGGAAACTGAAGCTTTCTTT.

The table lists this clonotype with many counts. This CDR3 reads CASSSDSGGDTQYF. CDR3 coding DNA: TGCGCCAGCAGCTCCGATTCAGGGGGCGATACGCAGTATTTT. The J gene is TRBJ2-3, the V gene TRBV5-1; 8 nucleotides line up with TRBD1. The length of the CDR3 is 14 residues. V trimming: 3 bases; J trimming: 6 bases; junction bases outside the gene matches: 6. The germline CDR1 and CDR2 sequences are SGHRS and YFSETQ. Variable domain in full (rest from reference TRBV5-1 and TRBJ2-3): KAGVTQTPRYLIKTRGQQVTLSCSPISGHRSVSWYQQTPGQGLQFLFEYFSETQRNKGNFPGRFSGRQFSNSRSEMNVSTLELGDSALYLCASSSDSGGDTQYFGPGTRLTVL.

This clonotype was counted ten times or more. The rearrangement joins TRBV5-6 to TRBJ2-3, with 7 bases fitting TRBD2. The V segment lost 0 bases and the J segment 8 bases; nucleotides outside the gene matches: 3. CDR1 is SGHDT, CDR2 YYEEEE, per germline. This CDR3 has 13 amino acids. The CDR3 DNA is TGTGCCAGCAGCTTGGGGGGGGGATCTACGCAGTATTTT. Translating gives CASSLGGGSTQYF.

There are many counts of this clonotype. This chain joins TRBV7-8 and TRBJ1-1; D not resolved. Germline V gene lookup returns CDR1 SGHVS and CDR2 FQNEAQ. The CDR3 totals 18 residues. Trimming left V 4 bases short and J 1 base short, with 22 bases between. The CDR3 sequence: CASSSSLKGTDRNTEAFF. The CDR3 DNA reads TGTGCCAGCAGCTCTTCGCTGAAGGGCACTGATCGGAACACTGAAGCTTTCTTT.

This clonotype came up many times. The chain combines TRBV5-1 with TRBJ1-1; D gene uncertain. The CDR3 has 13 amino acids. Per germline, CDR1 SGHRS and CDR2 YFSETQ. The V end lost 4 bases, the J end lost 7 bases, and 14 bases lay between the germline ends. The CDR3 is CASSPWADFEAFF. CDR3 in DNA: TGCGCCAGCAGCCCCTGGGCTGACTTTGAAGCTTTCTTT.

This rearrangement joins TRBV15 to TRBJ2-3; no clear D. V dropped 1 base and J dropped 2 bases, with 10 bases sitting between them. CDR1 and CDR2 from the germline V gene are LNHNV and YYDKDF (reference sequence). CDR3 length: 15 residues. The chain's CDR3 is CATSRGEGNTDTQYF. The CDR3 nucleotides read TGTGCCACCAGCAGAGGGGAAGGGAACACAGATACGCAGTATTTT.

This clonotype was counted a few times. The V and J genes are TRBV7-2 and TRBJ2-3; D is perhaps TRBD2 (5 bases). V lost 5 bases and J lost 4, with 13 bases in between. The CDR3 covers 14 residues. CDR1 and CDR2 from the germline V gene are SGHTA and FQGNSA. In DNA, the CDR3 is TGTGCCAGCAGCATTCAATTACTAGCAGATACGCAGTATTTT. Translation gives CASSIQLLADTQYF. Drawing the rest from reference TRBV7-2 and TRBJ2-3, the complete variable domain is GAGVSQSPSNKVTEKGKDVELRCDPISGHTALYWYRQSLGQGLEFLIYFQGNSAPDKSGLPSDRFSAERTGGSVSTLTIQRTQQEDSAVYLCASSIQLLADTQYFGPGTRLTVL.

This clonotype was recorded a few times. V gene TRBV6-5 combines with J gene TRBJ1-2, with a tentative D call TRBD1 (5 bases). The CDR3 length is 15 residues. Germline values: CDR1 MNHEY, CDR2 SVGAGI. The V gene lost 5 bases and the J gene lost 3 bases, with 16 bases spanning the gap. CDR3: CASSPSGLPDYGYTF. CDR3 nucleotides: TGTGCCAGCAGTCCCTCGGGACTCCCAGACTATGGCTACACCTTC.

This clonotype was recorded at least ten times. V and J are TRBV12-3 or TRBV12-4 and TRBJ2-5; tentative D call: TRBD2 (5 bases). The CDR3 has 12 residues. The V gene lost 8 bases and the J gene lost 0 bases, with 7 bases spanning the gap. The CDR3 loop is CASRDHQETQYF. CDR3 sequence (DNA): TGTGCCAGCCGGGATCACCAAGAGACCCAGTACTTC.

This clonotype occurred many times. The V call is TRBV29-1, the J call TRBJ2-3; 9 bases match TRBD2. V dropped 1 base and J dropped 3; count of bases not matched to a gene: 5. Germline-derived CDR1 and CDR2 are SQVTM and ANQGSEA. This CDR3 has 15 residues. CDR3 nucleotides: TGCAGCGTTGAAGTTGGGCGGGGGGGGACAGATACGCAGTATTTT. Encoded protein: CSVEVGRGGTDTQYF.

Many counts were recorded for this clonotype. This chain connects TRBV4-2 to TRBJ2-3; 14 nucleotides align to TRBD2. V shed 4 bases and J 4 bases; nucleotides not matched to a gene: 4. CDR1 and CDR2 (germline): LGHNA, YNFKEQ. CDR3 size: 16 residues. The CDR3 loop reads CASSPATSGGADTQYF. DNA for the CDR3: TGTGCCAGCAGCCCCGCGACTAGCGGGGGGGCAGATACGCAGTATTTT.

The sample holds many counts of this clonotype. The chain carries TRBV7-2 and TRBJ2-2; D might be TRBD2 (5 bases). The germline V gene encodes CDR1 SGHTA and CDR2 FQGNSA. Trimming left V 1 base short and J 4 bases short, with 10 bases between. This CDR3 contains 15 residues. The CDR3 reads CASSLDPSPTGELFF. CDR3 sequence (DNA): TGTGCCAGCAGCTTAGATCCTAGCCCCACCGGGGAGCTGTTTTTT. Full variable domain (rest looked up from reference TRBV7-2 and TRBJ2-2): GAGVSQSPSNKVTEKGKDVELRCDPISGHTALYWYRQSLGQGLEFLIYFQGNSAPDKSGLPSDRFSAERTGGSVSTLTIQRTQQEDSAVYLCASSLDPSPTGELFFGEGSRLTVL.

The chain recombines TRBV18 with TRBJ1-6; D is undetermined. Looked up from germline, CDR1 is KGHSH and CDR2 is LQKENI. This CDR3 is 13 amino acids long. V lost 6 bases and J lost 9, with 12 bases in between. The CDR3 is CASSQREASPLHF. As DNA, the CDR3 is TGTGCCAGCTCGCAGAGGGAGGCTTCACCCCTCCACTTT.

This clonotype showed up many times. Here the CDR3 reads CASSPGTDANYGYTF. In DNA form, the CDR3 reads TGTGCCAGCAGCCCTGGGACTGATGCTAACTATGGCTACACCTTC. This chain uses TRBV9 with TRBJ1-2; perhaps TRBD1 as D (5 bases). Per germline, CDR1 SGDLS and CDR2 YYNGEE. The CDR3 contains 15 residues. Between the trimmed V and J ends, which lost 4 bases and 0 bases, there was a span of 13 bases.

This clonotype showed up many times. V usage is TRBV20-1 and J usage is TRBJ2-2, with 12 bases identical to TRBD2. The CDR3 is 20 residues long. Germline trimming cut 0 bases from V and 0 bases from J; bases unmatched to any gene: 11. Germline CDR1 DFQATT, CDR2 SNEGSKA (reference sequence). CDR3 in amino acids: CSARDSLAGGHAANTGELFF. CDR3 sequence (DNA): TGCAGTGCTAGAGATTCACTAGCGGGGGGCCATGCCGCGAACACCGGGGAGCTGTTTTTT.

The rearrangement joins TRBV4-3 to TRBJ1-1; D ambiguous. Trimming shortened V by 0 bases and J by 3 bases, and 5 bases separated the two germline ends. The CDR3 is made up of 13 amino acids. Germline CDR1 reads LGHNA; CDR2 reads YSLEER. The CDR3 loop is CASSQEDYTEAFF. The DNA for the CDR3 is TGCGCCAGCAGCCAAGAAGACTACACTGAAGCTTTCTTT.

This clonotype showed up just a few times. The CDR3 DNA follows: TGTGCCAGCAGTCCCCCGACCGGCCCCCAGCATTTT. This codes for CASSPPTGPQHF. V gene TRBV6-6 combines with J gene TRBJ1-5; no reliable D call. Between the trimmed V and J ends, which lost 5 bases and 10 bases, there was a span of 12 bases. This CDR3 comprises 12 residues. From germline, CDR1 is MNHNY and CDR2 SVGAGI (reference sequence).

This clonotype was seen a handful of times. The J gene is TRBJ2-7, the V gene TRBV29-1; 7 bases are shared with TRBD1. This CDR3 spans 14 amino acids. The germline V gene has CDR1 SQVTM and CDR2 ANQGSEA. J gave up 0 bases and V 2 bases, and 4 bases lay outside the gene matches. For the CDR3, the DNA is TGCAGCGTTGAACTGACAGGGACCTCCTACGAGCAGTACTTC. Translation gives CSVELTGTSYEQYF.

V gene TRBV18 combines with J gene TRBJ2-7, with D uncertain. The CDR3 extends over 12 amino acids. V was shortened by 3 bases and J by 6 bases, with 9 bases between the two germline ends. Germline loops: CDR1 KGHSH, CDR2 LQKENI. The CDR3 region has the DNA TGTGCCAGCTCACCGGCAGAAAGCGAGCAGTACTTC. Its translation is CASSPAESEQYF.

The chain is built from TRBV5-1 and TRBJ1-2, with D hard to call. The CDR3 length is 14 residues. The V end lost 3 bases, the J end lost 8 bases, and 17 bases lay between the germline ends. Germline V lookup: CDR1 SGHRS, CDR2 YFSETQ. CDR3 region: CASSSGEGAWGYTF. The DNA for the CDR3 is TGCGCCAGCAGCTCCGGAGAGGGCGCTTGGGGCTACACCTTC.

This sequence joins TRBV5-8 and TRBJ2-2; no definite D call. This CDR3 has 11 residues. In germline, CDR1 is SGHTS, CDR2 YDEGEE. V was pared by 3 bases and J by 7 bases, with 4 bases between. The CDR3 nucleotides read TGTGCCAGCAGCTATATCGGGGAGCTGTTTTTT. This codes for CASSYIGELFF.

The chain links TRBV7-2 to TRBJ2-4; D not certain. Germline V CDR1 and CDR2: SGHTA, FQGNSA. Trimming stripped 1 base from V and 8 bases from J, with 3 bases between. The CDR3 is 11 residues long. The CDR3 DNA reads as TGTGCCAGCAGCTTAGGGGACATTCAGTACTTC. Residues: CASSLGDIQYF.

This clonotype was observed a handful of times. The gene calls are TRBV5-6 and TRBJ2-1; TRBD2 matches 10 bases. CDR1 SGHDT and CDR2 YYEEEE come from the germline V gene. The V gene end was trimmed by 4 bases and the J gene end by 8 bases; junction bases not matched to a gene: 9. There are 15 residues in the CDR3. Here the CDR3 reads CASSPGASGGDEQFF. The CDR3 DNA reads as TGTGCCAGCAGCCCCGGGGCTAGCGGGGGTGATGAGCAGTTCTTC.

This clonotype was found many times. The chain is built from TRBV5-1 and TRBJ2-7, with TRBD2 as a possible D gene (6 bases). The CDR3 is 15 amino acids. Trimming took 7 bases from V and 5 from J, leaving 22 bases between them. The germline V gene encodes CDR1 SGHRS and CDR2 YFSETQ. The CDR3 coding sequence is TGCGCCAGCGGAGTGGCGGATGCGGGGATCCACGAGCAGTACTTC. Its protein product is CASGVADAGIHEQYF.

This chain connects TRBV12-3 or TRBV12-4 to TRBJ2-7; TRBD1 aligns across 8 bases. CDR3 size: 15 residues. The V segment lost 5 bases and the J segment 4 bases; nucleotides outside the gene matches: 10. CDR3 region: CASSGQGGKGYEQYF. CDR3 sequence (DNA): TGTGCCAGCAGTGGACAGGGAGGAAAGGGTTACGAGCAGTACTTC.

This clonotype was seen only a few times. The gene calls are TRBV12-3 or TRBV12-4 and TRBJ1-2, with no clear D. Trimming left V 4 bases short and J 4 bases short, with 7 bases between. This CDR3 has 12 amino acids. The CDR3 loop is CASSWQTYGYTF. CDR3 bases: TGTGCCAGCAGTTGGCAGACCTATGGCTACACCTTC.